This is a list of T cell receptor beta chains from one sample in a study of glioma-infiltrating T cells after dendritic cell vaccination. Some clones are missing from TCRdb's copy, which holds only in-frame ones; the method was immunoSEQ multiplex PCR. Seen here are around 25,000 clones, under 90% observed once, and the top ten hold 2.5% to 3%. The material was blood, obtained after dendritic cell vaccination. The receptors here all came from a human donor with glioblastoma. Both conserved end residues are part of each CDR3. A D gene is named only where the DNA matches it firmly. Not every row has a clone size; where given, it reads once, few, many or a size class.

>TRBV5-1|once|TRBJ2-1|NA
TGCGCCAGCAGCTTGGGGAGCACCAATGAGCAGTTCTTC
CASSLGSTNEQFF
>TRBV10-2|NA|TRBJ2-7|TRBD1
TGCGCCAGCGGCCGGGACAGACGCTACGAGCAGTACTTC
CASGRDRRYEQYF
>TRBV12-5|NA|TRBJ1-1|TRBD1
TGTGCTAGTGGTTTGGAGGGGGCGTTAGGCACTGAAGCTTTCTTT
CASGLEGALGTEAFF
>TRBV7-2|NA|TRBJ1-1|NA
TGTGCCAGCAGTTCCGCAGGGAGGGGAGTCACTGAAGCTTTCTTT
CASSSAGRGVTEAFF
>TRBV28|NA|TRBJ2-7|NA
TGTGCCGCGAACCCGGGGGACTCCTACGAGCAGTACTTC
CAANPGDSYEQYF
>TRBV5-1|NA|TRBJ1-2|NA
TGCGCCAGCAGCCGGGACTCGGGCTATGGCTACACCTTC
CASSRDSGYGYTF
>TRBV2|NA|TRBJ2-3|TRBD2
TGTGCCAGCAGGCGAGAGCGGGGATACACAGATACGCAGTATTTT
CASRRERGYTDTQYF
>TRBV6-5|NA|TRBJ1-3|TRBD1
TGTGCCAGCAGTTACTCCGGGACAGGGGGAGGAAACACCATATATTTT
CASSYSGTGGGNTIYF
>TRBV27|NA|TRBJ2-2|TRBD1
TGTGCCAGTAGGACAGGCACCGGGGAGCTGTTTTTT
CASRTGTGELFF
>TRBV10-1|NA|TRBJ2-2|TRBD1
TGCGCCAGCAGTGAGAAGACAGGGCGCACGACCGGGGAGCTGTTTTTT
CASSEKTGRTTGELFF
>TRBV5-1|NA|TRBJ1-5|TRBD1
TGCGCCAGCAGCTATGGGACAGGGAATCAGCCCCAGCATTTT
CASSYGTGNQPQHF
>TRBV6-4|NA|TRBJ2-1|NA
TGTGCCAGCAGTGCTTCCGTGAGCTCCTACAATGAGCAGTTCTTC
CASSASVSSYNEQFF
>TRBV10-3|NA|TRBJ2-1|NA
TGTGCCATCAAAGGGACAAATTACAATGAGCAGTTCTTC
CAIKGTNYNEQFF
>TRBV29-1|NA|TRBJ2-7|TRBD2
TGCAGCGTTGAAGGTGGGGGGGCCTACGAGCAGTACTTC
CSVEGGGAYEQYF
>TRBV6-5|NA|TRBJ2-2|TRBD1
TGTGCCACCCGGGACAGGTTGCCCGGGGAGCTGTTTTTT
CATRDRLPGELFF
>TRBV9|NA|TRBJ1-1|NA
TGTGCCAGCACGGAGGGAGGGTGGGGCACTGAAGCTTTCTTT
CASTEGGWGTEAFF
>TRBV20-1|NA|TRBJ2-7|TRBD2
TGCAGTGTGCGGGGGGGATACGAGCAGTACTTC
CSVRGGYEQYF
>TRBV6-1|NA|TRBJ2-2|NA
TGTGCCAGCAGGGAGAGTTGGACGAACACCGGGGAGCTGTTTTTT
CASRESWTNTGELFF
>TRBV6-1|NA|TRBJ2-7|TRBD1
TGTGCCAGCACCGGAAACAGGGGCGAGCAGTACTTC
CASTGNRGEQYF
>TRBV10-3|NA|TRBJ2-1|TRBD1
TGTGCCATCAGTGTCGGACAGGGACCCTACAATGAGCAGTTCTTC
CAISVGQGPYNEQFF
>TRBV4-1|NA|TRBJ1-5|NA
TGCGCCAGCAGCCAACCCAGGGCGGCTCAGCCCCAGCATTTT
CASSQPRAAQPQHF
>TRBV19|NA|TRBJ2-5|TRBD2
TGTGCCAGTAGAATAGTCGGGAGGGAGACCCAGTACTTC
CASRIVGRETQYF
>TRBV19|NA|TRBJ2-2|NA
TGTGCCAGTGCAGGGCCAAACACCGGGGAGCTGTTTTTT
CASAGPNTGELFF
>TRBV7-9|once|TRBJ2-3|NA
TGTGCCAGCAGCCCCCCAAGCGGAGGGTATACGCAGTATTTT
CASSPPSGGYTQYF
>TRBV10-3|once|TRBJ2-7|NA
TGTGCCATCAGTGAGCGGGGGGCCCGGGACGAGCAGTACTTC
CAISERGARDEQYF
>TRBV6-6|NA|TRBJ2-7|NA
TGTGCCAGCAGTCTTACCGCGGTCTCCTACGAGCAGTACTTC
CASSLTAVSYEQYF
>TRBV7-9|NA|TRBJ2-5|TRBD2
TGTGCCAGCAGCTTTCTTAGCGGGGGGAAAGAGACCCAGTACTTC
CASSFLSGGKETQYF
>TRBV18|NA|TRBJ2-7|NA
TGTGCCAGCTCACAAGACAGGTCCACCGGCGAGCAGTACTTC
CASSQDRSTGEQYF
>TRBV4-1|NA|TRBJ2-7|NA
TGCGCCAGCAGCCAAGCGTCCCCTCGTACACGGGAGAGAGACTACGAGCAGTACTTC
CASSQASPRTRERDYEQYF
>TRBV6-1|NA|TRBJ2-1|TRBD2
TGTGCCAGCGGAGATCTAGCGGGGGGTGAGCAGTTCTTC
CASGDLAGGEQFF
>TRBV7-2|NA|TRBJ2-7|NA
TGTGCCAGCAGCTTGGGCTATGGAGGCGGAGCATCCTACGAGCAGTACTTC
CASSLGYGGGASYEQYF
>TRBV5-6|NA|TRBJ1-2|TRBD1
TGTGCCAGCAGCATTACAGGGGTGGAAGGCTACACCTTC
CASSITGVEGYTF